A selection of T cell receptor beta chains follows, all from one sample in a study of shared T cell receptors in the human thymus. Produced via immunoSEQ multiplex PCR; TCRdb's table is partial and in-frame only. Of about 660,000 clones detected, approximately 87% appear once; the ten largest clones hold roughly 0.0094%. The sample also formed part of further work on human thymus T cells.

The sequenced sample was thymocytes. These receptors came from a boy less than two years old with a congenital heart defect. CDR3s include the opening cysteine and the closing phenylalanine or tryptophan. The D gene is left open where the match is weak. Not every row has a clone size; where given, it reads once, few, many or a size class.

abundance: few; len: 15; d_gene: -; v_gene: TRBV4-1; j_gene: TRBJ2-3; CDR3aa: CASSQDPRSTDTQYF; CDR3nt: TGCGCCAGCAGCCAAGATCCGAGAAGCACAGATACGCAGTATTTT
abundance: -; len: 14; d_gene: -; v_gene: TRBV4-1; j_gene: TRBJ1-6; CDR3aa: CASSQVSGLSPLHF; CDR3nt: TGCGCCAGCAGCCAAGTGTCTGGCCTTTCACCCCTCCACTTT
abundance: -; len: 18; d_gene: -; v_gene: TRBV4-3; j_gene: TRBJ1-3; CDR3aa: CASSQEYGGRVSGNTIYF; CDR3nt: TGCGCCAGCAGCCAAGAGTACGGGGGTCGGGTCTCTGGAAACACCATATATTTT
abundance: -; len: 15; d_gene: -; v_gene: TRBV11-2; j_gene: TRBJ2-3; CDR3aa: CASSLAGITTDTQYF; CDR3nt: TGTGCCAGCAGCTTAGCGGGGATCACCACAGATACGCAGTATTTT
abundance: -; len: 10; d_gene: -; v_gene: TRBV7-9; j_gene: TRBJ2-1; CDR3aa: CASAQGRQFF; CDR3nt: TGTGCCAGTGCCCAGGGGAGGCAGTTCTTC
abundance: -; len: 18; d_gene: -; v_gene: TRBV5-1; j_gene: TRBJ1-2; CDR3aa: CASSHSRRQNQINYGYTF; CDR3nt: TGCGCCAGCAGCCACAGTCGCCGACAAAACCAAATTAACTATGGCTACACCTTC
abundance: -; len: 15; d_gene: -; v_gene: TRBV6-5; j_gene: TRBJ2-4; CDR3aa: CASSLRQGGNNIQYF; CDR3nt: TGTGCCAGCAGCCTTAGACAGGGAGGAAATAACATTCAGTACTTC
abundance: -; len: 13; d_gene: TRBD2; v_gene: TRBV10-3; j_gene: TRBJ2-5; CDR3aa: CAISVLAEETQYF; CDR3nt: TGTGCCATCAGTGTACTAGCGGAAGAGACCCAGTACTTC
abundance: -; len: 16; d_gene: -; v_gene: TRBV21-1; j_gene: TRBJ1-2; CDR3aa: CASITKRPGGGYGYTF; CDR3nt: TGTGCCAGCATCACAAAGAGGCCGGGGGGCGGCTATGGCTACACCTTC
abundance: few; len: 14; d_gene: -; v_gene: TRBV7-6; j_gene: TRBJ2-3; CDR3aa: CASSLTGFMDTQYF; CDR3nt: TGTGCCAGCAGCTTAACCGGGTTCATGGATACGCAGTATTTT
abundance: -; len: 15; d_gene: TRBD2; v_gene: TRBV6-7; j_gene: TRBJ2-1; CDR3aa: CASSLTSGRATEQFF; CDR3nt: TGTGCCAGCAGCCTGACTAGCGGGAGGGCCACTGAGCAGTTCTTC
abundance: -; len: 15; d_gene: TRBD1; v_gene: TRBV5-8; j_gene: TRBJ2-7; CDR3aa: CASSLGDRGFYEQYF; CDR3nt: TGTGCCAGCAGCTTGGGGGACAGGGGATTCTACGAGCAGTACTTC
abundance: -; len: 16; d_gene: TRBD2; v_gene: TRBV2; j_gene: TRBJ2-5; CDR3aa: CASSSPGTSDSETQYF; CDR3nt: TGTGCCAGCAGTTCACCGGGGACTAGTGATAGTGAGACCCAGTACTTC
abundance: few; len: 16; d_gene: TRBD2; v_gene: TRBV4-3; j_gene: TRBJ2-7; CDR3aa: CASSQGTSGRPYEQYF; CDR3nt: TGCGCCAGCAGCCAGGGAACTAGCGGGAGGCCCTACGAGCAGTACTTC
abundance: once; len: 16; d_gene: TRBD2; v_gene: TRBV5-1; j_gene: TRBJ2-7; CDR3aa: CASSLLPGGLGYEQYF; CDR3nt: TGCGCCAGCAGCTTGCTTCCGGGAGGGCTTGGGTACGAGCAGTACTTC
abundance: -; len: 15; d_gene: -; v_gene: TRBV4-3; j_gene: TRBJ1-2; CDR3aa: CASSQRDTVNYGYTF; CDR3nt: TGCGCCAGCAGCCAACGGGACACCGTTAACTATGGCTACACCTTC
abundance: -; len: 17; d_gene: TRBD2; v_gene: TRBV12-5; j_gene: TRBJ2-7; CDR3aa: CASGFELAGGYTYEQYF; CDR3nt: TGTGCTAGTGGTTTTGAGTTAGCGGGAGGTTATACCTACGAGCAGTACTTC
abundance: once; len: 13; d_gene: -; v_gene: TRBV11-2; j_gene: TRBJ2-5; CDR3aa: CASSIRGIETQYF; CDR3nt: TGTGCCAGCAGCATCAGGGGTATCGAGACCCAGTACTTC
abundance: -; len: 13; d_gene: -; v_gene: TRBV9; j_gene: TRBJ1-2; CDR3aa: CASSPKAGDGYTF; CDR3nt: TGTGCCAGCAGCCCGAAGGCAGGGGATGGCTACACCTTC
abundance: -; len: 12; d_gene: TRBD2; v_gene: TRBV5-6; j_gene: TRBJ2-7; CDR3aa: CASSERGCEQYF; CDR3nt: TGTGCCAGCAGCGAGCGGGGTTGCGAGCAGTACTTC
abundance: -; len: 15; d_gene: -; v_gene: TRBV7-8; j_gene: TRBJ2-2; CDR3aa: CASDGKPGDTGELFF; CDR3nt: TGTGCCAGCGACGGAAAACCGGGGGACACCGGGGAGCTGTTTTTT
abundance: -; len: 16; d_gene: -; v_gene: TRBV9; j_gene: TRBJ2-1; CDR3aa: CASSGAGASSYNEQFF; CDR3nt: TGTGCCAGCAGCGGTGCGGGGGCGAGCTCCTACAATGAGCAGTTCTTC
abundance: -; len: 13; d_gene: -; v_gene: TRBV28; j_gene: TRBJ1-2; CDR3aa: CASSPTVNYGYTF; CDR3nt: TGTGCCAGCTCCCCCACAGTGAACTATGGCTACACCTTC
abundance: -; len: 15; d_gene: TRBD1; v_gene: TRBV27; j_gene: TRBJ2-3; CDR3aa: CASSFGTGDGDTQYF; CDR3nt: TGTGCCAGCAGTTTCGGGACAGGGGATGGAGATACGCAGTATTTT
abundance: -; len: 16; d_gene: -; v_gene: TRBV28; j_gene: TRBJ2-1; CDR3aa: CASSFRQPSPVNEQFF; CDR3nt: TGTGCCAGCAGTTTTCGACAGCCCTCGCCTGTTAATGAGCAGTTCTTC
abundance: -; len: 18; d_gene: TRBD1; v_gene: TRBV18; j_gene: TRBJ1-1; CDR3aa: CASSRRTGGANPNTEAFF; CDR3nt: TGTGCCAGCTCAAGGAGGACAGGGGGCGCGAACCCGAACACTGAAGCTTTCTTT
abundance: -; len: 14; d_gene: TRBD1; v_gene: TRBV7-6; j_gene: TRBJ2-7; CDR3aa: CASSLRQGNDEQYF; CDR3nt: TGTGCCAGCAGCTTAAGACAGGGGAACGACGAGCAGTACTTC
abundance: -; len: 17; d_gene: TRBD1; v_gene: TRBV19; j_gene: TRBJ1-2; CDR3aa: CASSISLQGDVGYGYTF; CDR3nt: TGTGCCAGTAGTATTTCCCTCCAGGGGGATGTGGGCTATGGCTACACCTTC
abundance: -; len: 16; d_gene: TRBD2; v_gene: TRBV7-9; j_gene: TRBJ2-5; CDR3aa: CASSLVRGGARETQYF; CDR3nt: TGTGCCAGCAGCTTAGTTCGCGGGGGGGCCCGGGAGACCCAGTACTTC
abundance: -; len: 12; d_gene: -; v_gene: TRBV28; j_gene: TRBJ2-7; CDR3aa: CASGPLGNEQYF; CDR3nt: TGTGCCAGCGGCCCTCTCGGGAACGAGCAGTACTTC
abundance: -; len: 12; d_gene: -; v_gene: TRBV4-3; j_gene: TRBJ2-1; CDR3aa: CASSQGGREQFF; CDR3nt: TGCGCCAGCAGCCAAGGGGGCCGGGAGCAGTTCTTC
abundance: once; len: 15; d_gene: -; v_gene: TRBV7-9; j_gene: TRBJ2-7; CDR3aa: CASSPMRAGSYEQYF; CDR3nt: TGTGCCAGCAGCCCGATGCGCGCGGGATCCTACGAGCAGTACTTC
abundance: once; len: 17; d_gene: TRBD2; v_gene: TRBV28; j_gene: TRBJ2-2; CDR3aa: CASSLPRTSGKGGELFF; CDR3nt: TGTGCCAGCAGTTTACCTCGGACTAGCGGGAAAGGCGGGGAGCTGTTTTTT
abundance: -; len: 16; d_gene: TRBD2; v_gene: TRBV29-1; j_gene: TRBJ2-1; CDR3aa: CSVEDLVVSGGGEQFF; CDR3nt: TGCAGCGTTGAAGATCTCGTAGTGAGTGGCGGGGGGGAGCAGTTCTTC
abundance: once; len: 15; d_gene: -; v_gene: TRBV11-2; j_gene: TRBJ2-7; CDR3aa: CASSLVQTLPYEQYF; CDR3nt: TGTGCCAGCAGCTTAGTACAGACCCTACCCTACGAGCAGTACTTC
abundance: -; len: 14; d_gene: -; v_gene: TRBV29-1; j_gene: TRBJ1-1; CDR3aa: CSVQLVLGATEAFF; CDR3nt: TGCAGCGTCCAATTGGTATTAGGAGCCACTGAAGCTTTCTTT
abundance: -; len: 16; d_gene: -; v_gene: TRBV15; j_gene: TRBJ1-1; CDR3aa: CATSRGVRGTNTEAFF; CDR3nt: TGTGCCACCAGCAGAGGGGTACGGGGGACGAACACTGAAGCTTTCTTT
abundance: -; len: 14; d_gene: -; v_gene: TRBV5-8; j_gene: TRBJ1-1; CDR3aa: CAPTPGQGTIEAFF; CDR3nt: TGTGCACCTACCCCAGGACAAGGAACGATTGAAGCTTTCTTT
abundance: -; len: 17; d_gene: -; v_gene: TRBV28; j_gene: TRBJ2-7; CDR3aa: CASSPGFVFYLSYEQYF; CDR3nt: TGTGCCAGCAGCCCGGGGTTCGTGTTCTACCTTTCCTACGAGCAGTACTTC
abundance: -; len: 13; d_gene: -; v_gene: TRBV4-2; j_gene: TRBJ2-1; CDR3aa: CASSQDISREQFF; CDR3nt: TGTGCCAGCAGCCAGGACATTAGTCGGGAGCAGTTCTTC
abundance: -; len: 16; d_gene: TRBD1; v_gene: TRBV19; j_gene: TRBJ1-5; CDR3aa: CASSPPGTGSNQPQHF; CDR3nt: TGTGCCAGTAGTCCCCCTGGGACAGGGAGCAATCAGCCCCAGCATTTT
abundance: -; len: 16; d_gene: TRBD2; v_gene: TRBV2; j_gene: TRBJ2-4; CDR3aa: CASSGILAGGRDIQYF; CDR3nt: TGTGCCAGCAGTGGGATATTAGCGGGGGGGCGGGACATTCAGTACTTC
abundance: -; len: 16; d_gene: TRBD1; v_gene: TRBV28; j_gene: TRBJ2-1; CDR3aa: CASSLFDRVSYNEQFF; CDR3nt: TGTGCCAGCAGTTTATTCGACAGGGTCTCCTACAATGAGCAGTTCTTC
abundance: -; len: 16; d_gene: TRBD1; v_gene: TRBV30; j_gene: TRBJ1-4; CDR3aa: CAWRYRGISTNEKLFF; CDR3nt: TGTGCCTGGAGGTACAGGGGGATTTCAACTAATGAAAAACTGTTTTTT